This T cell receptor beta chain appears in the sequencing data of a study of blood T cell repertoires in COVID-19 (dated by TCRdb to the early 2020s). Some background on the complete study: Samples from collaborators originated in the United States, Italy and Spain and spanned both the acute and convalescent phases of COVID-19. The material from the prospective study consisted of cDNA or gDNA derived from T cells, B-cell-depleted T cells, or PBMCs. Nearly every sample came with metadata listing a de-identified subject ID, COVID-19 status, age in years and sex. The samples were drawn from two sources: the first 160 participants of the ongoing ImmuneRACE study, and about 1,300 subjects contributed by 6 global collaborators. A freely available public database, intended as a resource for researchers studying the immune response to SARS-CoV-2, is where the repertoires were released. Subjects who had been exposed to COVID-19, were actively infected with it, or had recovered from it provided the deeply sampled blood TCRbeta repertoires that made up the dataset. Where HLA class I and class II types were available, the types were taken from metadata supplied by the sample provider, not from assay-based typing.

TCRbeta CDR3 regions were amplified from genomic DNA by means of the immunoSEQ Assay, a bias-controlled multiplex PCR. Under the source paper's analysis protocol: The number of nucleated cells in each sample was estimated from the amplification of reference gene primers within the assay. To quantify the absolute abundance of each unique TCRbeta CDR3 rearrangement, sequence reads were collapsed and filtered. For each sample, productive Simpson clonality was calculated as the square root of Simpson's diversity index over productive rearrangements. TCRdb provides this immuneACCESS table in a form limited to in-frame rearrangements. Some clones are lacking; in checked studies, under half of them reflect an unresolved V gene, and why the rest are absent is not known. V and J calls plus clone size are reproduced from that table; the DNA served to infer D and trimming. Here the sample has about 480,000 clones; 89% occur a single time. Of the sample, about 1% falls within the top ten clones.

As regards this clone: This clone's antigen is unknown. Within one base of it there is no much larger clone, and no base qualities were kept.

One collaborating source in Seattle enrolled patients during active infection and followed them longitudinally through the course of disease. The collaborating institutions used their own protocols to collect whole blood in K2EDTA tubes. For TCRbeta analysis, collaborator samples were shipped as frozen whole blood, as isolated PBMCs, or as DNA extracted from either sample type. The germline V gene specifies MGHRA as CDR1 and YSYEKL as CDR2. Trimming at the junction amounts to 1 base on V and 10 bases on J, and the germline ends lie 17 bases apart. The CDR3 goes from the cysteine to the phenylalanine over 16 residues. Only CDR3 DNA remains: 48 bases, in frame from the first base. Points the paper makes about the study in general: Clinical and demographic metadata were provided uncurated, with the amount varying by source and participant.

Sequenced sample: peripheral blood. The sequence was collected from a man younger than 35 with COVID-19, enrolled during active disease. The sequence links TRBV4-1 to TRBJ1-6, with TRBD1 as a weak D call on 5 bases. The CDR3 protein sequence reads: CASSQVGTGGTSPLHF. The DNA sequence reads TGCGCCAGCAGCCAAGTTGGAACAGGCGGTACCTCACCCCTCCACTTT.